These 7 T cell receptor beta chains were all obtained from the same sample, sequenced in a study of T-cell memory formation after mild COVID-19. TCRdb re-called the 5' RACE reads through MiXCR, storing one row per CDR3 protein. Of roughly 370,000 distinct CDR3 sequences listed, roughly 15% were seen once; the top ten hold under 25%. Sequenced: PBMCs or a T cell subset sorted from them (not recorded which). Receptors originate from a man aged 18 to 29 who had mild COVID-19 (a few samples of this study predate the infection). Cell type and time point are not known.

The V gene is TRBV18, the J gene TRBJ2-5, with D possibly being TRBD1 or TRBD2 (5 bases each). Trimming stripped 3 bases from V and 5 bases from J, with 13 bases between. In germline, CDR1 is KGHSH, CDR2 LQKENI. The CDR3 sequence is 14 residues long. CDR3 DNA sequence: TGTGCCAGCTCACCCCCGGGACCGCGGGAGACCCAGTACTTC. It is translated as CASSPPGPRETQYF.

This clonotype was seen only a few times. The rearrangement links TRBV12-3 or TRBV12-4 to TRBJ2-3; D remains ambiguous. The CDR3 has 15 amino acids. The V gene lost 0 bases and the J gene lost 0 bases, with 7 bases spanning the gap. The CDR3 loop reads CASSLARASTDTQYF. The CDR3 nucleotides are TGTGCCAGCAGTTTAGCACGGGCTAGCACAGATACGCAGTATTTT.

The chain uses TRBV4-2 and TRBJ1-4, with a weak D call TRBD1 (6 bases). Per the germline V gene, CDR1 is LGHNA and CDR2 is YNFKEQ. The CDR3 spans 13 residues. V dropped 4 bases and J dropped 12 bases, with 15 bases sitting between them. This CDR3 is CASSPAGGAQLFF. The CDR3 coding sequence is TGTGCCAGCAGCCCCGCCGGGGGGGCACAACTGTTTTTT.

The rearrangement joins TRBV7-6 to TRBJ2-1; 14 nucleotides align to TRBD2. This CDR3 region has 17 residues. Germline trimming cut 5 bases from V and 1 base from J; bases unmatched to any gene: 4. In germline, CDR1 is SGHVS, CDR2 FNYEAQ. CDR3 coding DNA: TGTGCCAGCAGCCGCGGGACTAGCGGGGGTTCCTACAATGAGCAGTTCTTC. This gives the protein CASSRGTSGGSYNEQFF.

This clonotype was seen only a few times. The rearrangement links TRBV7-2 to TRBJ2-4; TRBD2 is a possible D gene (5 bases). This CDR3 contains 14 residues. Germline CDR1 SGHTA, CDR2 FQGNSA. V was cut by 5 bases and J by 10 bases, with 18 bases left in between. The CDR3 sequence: CASSQRTQRGIQYF. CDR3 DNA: TGTGCCAGCAGCCAAAGGACTCAGCGAGGAATTCAGTACTTC. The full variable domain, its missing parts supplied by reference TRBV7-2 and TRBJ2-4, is GAGVSQSPSNKVTEKGKDVELRCDPISGHTALYWYRQSLGQGLEFLIYFQGNSAPDKSGLPSDRFSAERTGGSVSTLTIQRTQQEDSAVYLCASSQRTQRGIQYFGAGTRLSVL.

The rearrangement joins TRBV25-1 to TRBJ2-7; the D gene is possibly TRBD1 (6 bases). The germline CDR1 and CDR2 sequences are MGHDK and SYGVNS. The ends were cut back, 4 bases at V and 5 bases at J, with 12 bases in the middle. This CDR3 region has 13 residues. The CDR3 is CASSARQVHEQYF. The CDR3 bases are TGTGCCAGCAGTGCCCGACAGGTCCACGAGCAGTACTTC.

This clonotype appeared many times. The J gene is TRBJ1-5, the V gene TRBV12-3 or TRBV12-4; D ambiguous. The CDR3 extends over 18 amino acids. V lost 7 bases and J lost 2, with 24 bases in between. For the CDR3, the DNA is TGTGCCAGCACCATGACATCCATACTCTCTAGGGGCAATCAGCCCCAGCATTTT. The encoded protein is CASTMTSILSRGNQPQHF.